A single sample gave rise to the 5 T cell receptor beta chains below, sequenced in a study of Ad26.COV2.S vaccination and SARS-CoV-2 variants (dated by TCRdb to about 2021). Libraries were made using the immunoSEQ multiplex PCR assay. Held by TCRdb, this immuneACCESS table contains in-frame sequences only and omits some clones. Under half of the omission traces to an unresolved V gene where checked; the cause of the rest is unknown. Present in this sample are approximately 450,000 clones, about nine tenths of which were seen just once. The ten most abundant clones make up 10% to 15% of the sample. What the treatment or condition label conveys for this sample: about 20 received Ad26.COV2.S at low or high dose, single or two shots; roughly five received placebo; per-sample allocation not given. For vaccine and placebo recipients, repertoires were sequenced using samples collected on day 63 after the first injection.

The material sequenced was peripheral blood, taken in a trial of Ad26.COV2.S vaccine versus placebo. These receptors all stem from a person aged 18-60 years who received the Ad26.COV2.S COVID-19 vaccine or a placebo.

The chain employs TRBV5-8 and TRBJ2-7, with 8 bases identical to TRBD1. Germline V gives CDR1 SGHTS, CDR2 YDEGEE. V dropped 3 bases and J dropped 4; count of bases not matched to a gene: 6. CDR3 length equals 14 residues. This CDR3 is CASSSWTGPYEQYF. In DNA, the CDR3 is TGTGCCAGCAGCTCCTGGACAGGGCCATACGAGCAGTACTTC.

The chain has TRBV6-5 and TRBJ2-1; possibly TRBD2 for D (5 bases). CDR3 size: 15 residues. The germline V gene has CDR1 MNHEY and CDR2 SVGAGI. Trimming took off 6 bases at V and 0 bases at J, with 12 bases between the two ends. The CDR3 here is CASSLTTSSYNEQFF. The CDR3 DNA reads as TGTGCCAGCAGCTTGACTACTAGCTCCTACAATGAGCAGTTCTTC.

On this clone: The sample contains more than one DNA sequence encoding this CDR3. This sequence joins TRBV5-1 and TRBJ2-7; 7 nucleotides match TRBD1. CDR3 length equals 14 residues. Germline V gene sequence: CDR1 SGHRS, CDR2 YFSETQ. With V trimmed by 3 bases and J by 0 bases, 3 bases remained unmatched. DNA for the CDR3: TGCGCCAGCAGCTCCCGGGACAGCTCCTACGAGCAGTACTTC. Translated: CASSSRDSSYEQYF.

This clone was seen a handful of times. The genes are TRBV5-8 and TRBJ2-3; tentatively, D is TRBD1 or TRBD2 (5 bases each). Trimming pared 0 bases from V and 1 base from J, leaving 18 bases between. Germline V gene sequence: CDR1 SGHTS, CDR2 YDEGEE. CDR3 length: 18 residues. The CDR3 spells CASSLGQSTLGGTDTQYF. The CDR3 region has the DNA TGTGCCAGCAGCTTGGGTCAGTCCACCCTGGGGGGCACAGATACGCAGTATTTT.

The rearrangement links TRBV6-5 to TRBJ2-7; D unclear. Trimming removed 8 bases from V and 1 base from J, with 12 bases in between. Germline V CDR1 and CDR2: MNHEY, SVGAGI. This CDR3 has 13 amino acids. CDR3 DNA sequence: TGTGCCAGCGAGAGCAGGACGTCCTACGAGCAGTACTTC. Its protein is CASESRTSYEQYF.